This record concerns one T cell receptor beta chain sequence. No antigen is known for it. This sample was included in a study of cytomegalovirus exposure and HLA in healthy donors. General study findings and limits: According to an earlier analysis, most TCR beta V segments yielded productive rearrangements about 87% or about 30% of the time. For most subjects, TCR beta sequences were reported to predict HLA-A and HLA-B alleles with accuracy.

Healthy people donating bone marrow made up the donors. CDR3 length: 15 amino acids. Germline assignment: CDR1 SGHVS and CDR2 FQNEAQ. With V trimmed by 5 bases and J by 5 bases, 11 bases remained unmatched. PCR used 60 Vbeta primers and 13 Jbeta primers. Assay used: immunoSEQ multiplex PCR; TCRdb lists only in-frame clones, some missing. The table lists 300,000 or so clones, about four fifths of them singletons. The sequenced material came from PBMCs. The source is a woman in her 40s in good health and CMV-seropositive. The chain joins TRBV7-8 to TRBJ2-7, with 8 bases identical to TRBD2. Written as DNA, the CDR3 is TGTGCCAGCAGCCCGTTAGCGGGGCCGGAAGACGAGCAGTACTTC. Protein product: CASSPLAGPEDEQYF.